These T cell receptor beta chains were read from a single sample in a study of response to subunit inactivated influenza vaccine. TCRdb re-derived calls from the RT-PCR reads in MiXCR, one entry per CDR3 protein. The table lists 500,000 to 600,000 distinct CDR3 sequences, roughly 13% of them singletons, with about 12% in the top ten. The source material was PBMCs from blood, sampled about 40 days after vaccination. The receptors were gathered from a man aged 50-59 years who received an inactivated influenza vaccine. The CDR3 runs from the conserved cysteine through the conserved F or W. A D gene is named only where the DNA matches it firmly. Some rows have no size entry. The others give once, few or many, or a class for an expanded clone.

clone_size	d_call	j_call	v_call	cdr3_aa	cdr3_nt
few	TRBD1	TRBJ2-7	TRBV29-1	CSAGDRSSYEQYF	TGCAGCGCCGGGGACAGAAGCTCCTACGAGCAGTACTTC
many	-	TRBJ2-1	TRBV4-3	CASSLGTGSYNEQFF	TGCGCCAGCAGCTTAGGCACCGGATCCTACAATGAGCAGTTCTTC
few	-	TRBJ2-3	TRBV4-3	CASSPFPNEQAPLGTDTQYF	TGCGCCAGCAGCCCCTTCCCGAACGAACAGGCCCCGCTAGGAACAGATACGCAGTATTTT
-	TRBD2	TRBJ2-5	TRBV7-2	CASSLSLAGAETQYF	TGTGCCAGCAGCTTAAGCCTAGCGGGAGCGGAGACCCAGTACTTC
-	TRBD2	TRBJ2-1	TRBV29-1	CSVERVSSGRASSINEQFF	TGCAGCGTTGAAAGAGTTAGTAGCGGGAGGGCCTCATCTATCAATGAGCAGTTCTTC
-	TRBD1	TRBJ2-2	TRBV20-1	CSARVGTGIGELFF	TGCAGTGCTAGAGTTGGGACAGGGATCGGGGAGCTGTTTTTT
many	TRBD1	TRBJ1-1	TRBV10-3	CAIVRDSLNTEAFF	TGTGCCATCGTACGGGACAGTCTGAACACTGAAGCTTTCTTT
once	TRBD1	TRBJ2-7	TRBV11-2	CASSLGDRAGGYF	TGTGCCAGCAGCTTAGGGGACAGGGCCGGGGGATACTTC
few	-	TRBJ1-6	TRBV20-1	CSAPGGYNSPLHF	TGCAGTGCTCCCGGGGGGTATAATTCACCCCTCCACTTT
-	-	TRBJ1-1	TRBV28	CAISSTTGGNTEAFF	TGTGCCATCTCCAGTACGACAGGCGGGAACACTGAAGCTTTCTTT
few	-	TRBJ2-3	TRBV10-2	CASSEWRDGTDTQYF	TGCGCCAGCAGTGAGTGGAGGGATGGCACAGATACGCAGTATTTT
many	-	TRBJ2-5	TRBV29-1	CSVAQGGGAETQYF	TGCAGCGTTGCCCAGGGAGGTGGAGCGGAGACCCAGTACTTC
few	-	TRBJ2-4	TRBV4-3	CASSQDLLRGINIQYF	TGCGCCAGCAGCCAAGATTTACTGAGGGGAATAAACATTCAGTACTTC
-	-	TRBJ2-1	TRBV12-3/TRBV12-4	CASSLIRGSYNEQFF	TGTGCCAGCAGTTTAATTCGGGGATCCTACAATGAGCAGTTCTTC
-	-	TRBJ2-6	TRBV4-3	CASSQDRRGFSGANVLTF	TGCGCCAGCAGCCAAGATCGAAGGGGGTTCTCTGGGGCCAACGTCCTGACTTTC
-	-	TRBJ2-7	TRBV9	CASSVAPTAYEQYF	TGTGCCAGCAGCGTAGCCCCTACCGCCTACGAGCAGTACTTC
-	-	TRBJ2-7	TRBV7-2	CASSLGPGSIYEQYF	TGTGCCAGCAGCCTCGGCCCGGGATCAATCTACGAGCAGTACTTC
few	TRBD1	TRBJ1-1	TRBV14	CASSQGTDTEAFF	TGTGCCAGCAGCCAGGGGACAGACACTGAAGCTTTCTTT
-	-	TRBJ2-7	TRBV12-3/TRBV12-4	CASSRAPSGEQYF	TGTGCCAGCAGCCGGGCCCCGTCGGGCGAGCAGTACTTC
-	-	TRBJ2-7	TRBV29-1	CSAKDGASYEQYF	TGCAGCGCTAAGGACGGGGCATCCTACGAGCAGTACTTC
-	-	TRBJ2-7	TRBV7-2	CASSPSAGITYEQYF	TGTGCCAGCAGCCCTAGCGCGGGAATAACCTACGAGCAGTACTTC
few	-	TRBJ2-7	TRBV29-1	CSVLLGREQYF	TGCAGCGTTCTACTAGGACGCGAGCAGTACTTC
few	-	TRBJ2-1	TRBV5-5	CASSLVGGVNNEQFF	TGTGCCAGCAGCTTGGTGGGGGGTGTAAACAATGAGCAGTTCTTC
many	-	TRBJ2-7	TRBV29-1	CSVARSANSYEQYF	TGCAGCGTTGCCAGAAGCGCCAACTCCTACGAGCAGTACTTC
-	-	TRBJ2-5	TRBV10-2	CASIGNILRRETQYF	TGCGCCAGCATAGGGAACATCCTAAGGAGGGAGACCCAGTACTTC
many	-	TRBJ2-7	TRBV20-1	CSAKVGASYEQYF	TGCAGTGCTAAGGTGGGGGCGTCCTACGAGCAGTACTTC
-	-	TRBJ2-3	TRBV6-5	CASSTLDTQYF	TGTGCCAGCAGTACATTGGATACGCAGTATTTT
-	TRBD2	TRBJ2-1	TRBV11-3	CASRPLAGGIHEQFF	TGTGCCAGCAGACCACTAGCGGGGGGAATTCATGAGCAGTTCTTC
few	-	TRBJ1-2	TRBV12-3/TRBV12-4	CASRGNYGYTF	TGTGCCAGCAGGGGAAACTATGGCTACACCTTC
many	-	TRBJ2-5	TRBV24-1	CATSDLGQEFYF	TGTGCCACCAGTGATTTGGGGCAGGAGTTCTACTTC
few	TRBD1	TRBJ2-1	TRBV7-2	CASSLDTGGLSYNEQFF	TGTGCCAGCAGCTTGGATACAGGGGGCCTCTCCTACAATGAGCAGTTCTTC
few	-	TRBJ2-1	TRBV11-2	CASSLEGRRELYNEQFF	TGTGCCAGCAGCTTAGAGGGCCGGAGGGAACTCTACAATGAGCAGTTCTTC
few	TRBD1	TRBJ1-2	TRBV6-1	CASSARGLSGYTF	TGTGCCAGCAGTGCCAGGGGGCTGAGCGGCTACACCTTC
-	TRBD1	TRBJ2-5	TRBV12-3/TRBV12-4	CASSRTGGPETQYF	TGTGCCAGCAGTCGGACAGGGGGACCAGAGACCCAGTACTTC
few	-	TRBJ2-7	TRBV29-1	CSVEGSHEQYF	TGCAGCGTTGAGGGGAGCCACGAGCAGTACTTC
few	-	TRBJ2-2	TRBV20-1	CSAPNGATGELFF	TGCAGTGCCCCCAACGGGGCCACCGGGGAGCTGTTTTTT
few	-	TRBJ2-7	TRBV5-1	CASSPDWGRSSYEQYF	TGCGCCAGCAGCCCCGATTGGGGCAGAAGCTCCTACGAGCAGTACTTC
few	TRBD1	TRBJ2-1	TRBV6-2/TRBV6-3	CASSLGQGLNEQFF	TGTGCCAGCAGCCTGGGACAGGGGTTGAATGAGCAGTTCTTC
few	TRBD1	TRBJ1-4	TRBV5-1	CASNPSGQLNEKLFF	TGCGCCAGCAATCCATCGGGACAGTTAAATGAAAAACTGTTTTTT
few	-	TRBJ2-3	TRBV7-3	CASSTHPGDTQYF	TGTGCCAGCAGCACACACCCGGGTGATACGCAGTATTTT
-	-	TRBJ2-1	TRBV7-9	CASSLAGNAPFGEQFF	TGTGCCAGCAGCTTAGCGGGAAATGCCCCGTTTGGGGAGCAGTTCTTC
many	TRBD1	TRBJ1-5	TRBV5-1	CASSPGQSNQPQHF	TGTGCCAGCAGCCCGGGACAGAGCAATCAGCCCCAGCATTTT
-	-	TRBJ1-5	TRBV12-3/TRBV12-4	CASRSGHGGQPQHF	TGTGCCAGCAGATCTGGACATGGGGGCCAGCCCCAGCATTTT
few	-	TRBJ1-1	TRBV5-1	CASRRGGMNTEAFF	TGCGCCAGCAGGAGGGGAGGCATGAACACTGAAGCTTTCTTT
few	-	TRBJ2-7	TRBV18	CASSPSTVPSYEQYF	TGTGCCAGCTCACCATCGACTGTGCCCTCCTACGAGCAGTACTTC
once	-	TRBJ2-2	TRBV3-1	CASSHYGTGELFF	TGTGCCAGCAGCCACTACGGGACCGGGGAGCTGTTTTTT
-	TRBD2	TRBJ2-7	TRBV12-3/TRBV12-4	CASSLAGAQSYEQYF	TGTGCCAGCAGTTTGGCGGGAGCCCAATCCTACGAGCAGTACTTC
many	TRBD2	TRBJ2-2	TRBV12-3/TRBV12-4	CASSSGGGHITGELFF	TGTGCCAGCAGTTCCGGGGGGGGACATATCACCGGGGAGCTGTTTTTT
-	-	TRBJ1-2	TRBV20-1	CSARDAGNTYGYTF	TGCAGTGCTAGAGACGCGGGGAACACCTATGGCTACACCTTC
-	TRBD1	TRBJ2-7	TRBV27	CASSFRTGVDEYF	TGTGCCAGCAGTTTCCGGACAGGGGTGGATGAGTACTTC
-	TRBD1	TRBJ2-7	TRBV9	CASSDTGTGTREQYF	TGTGCCAGCAGCGATACCGGGACAGGGACACGCGAGCAGTACTTC
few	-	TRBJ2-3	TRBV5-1	CASSWRTGGVLAGDADTQYF	TGCGCCAGCAGCTGGAGGACAGGGGGCGTACTAGCGGGAGATGCAGATACGCAGTATTTT
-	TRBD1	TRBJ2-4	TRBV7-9	CASRETGGFQYF	TGTGCCAGCAGAGAGACAGGGGGCTTTCAGTACTTC
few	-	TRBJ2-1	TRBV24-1	CATSDGGRNYNEQFF	TGTGCCACCAGTGATGGGGGACGGAACTACAATGAGCAGTTCTTC
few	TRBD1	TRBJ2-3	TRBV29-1	CSVHRLQGIGTDTQYF	TGCAGCGTCCACCGTCTACAGGGGATAGGCACAGATACGCAGTATTTT
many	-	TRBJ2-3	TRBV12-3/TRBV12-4	CASSPKTTGTQYF	TGTGCCAGCAGTCCAAAGACTACCGGAACGCAGTATTTT
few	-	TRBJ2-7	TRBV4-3	CASSQRQETPYEQYF	TGCGCCAGCAGCCAAAGACAGGAGACTCCCTACGAGCAGTACTTC
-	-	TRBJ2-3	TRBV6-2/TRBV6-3	CASSYSLAGPYTDTQYF	TGTGCCAGCAGTTACTCGTTAGCTGGACCGTACACAGATACGCAGTATTTT
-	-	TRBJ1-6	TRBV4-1	CASSHSRLRGRNSPLHF	TGCGCCAGCAGCCATTCCCGACTGAGGGGCCGCAATTCACCCCTCCACTTT